The text below deals with one T cell receptor beta chain. Trimming took 5 bases from V and 0 from J; bases not matched to a gene: 4. Germline assignment: CDR1 LNHDA and CDR2 SQIVND (reference sequence). CDR3 length: 15 residues. The protocol was immunoSEQ multiplex PCR, while the TCRdb copy is restricted to in-frame clones and leaves out a portion. This table has 90,000 to 120,000 clones, 82% appearing once. These data are taken from a study of PD-1 blockade in mismatch repair-deficient tumors. The receptor's source is an adult with mismatch repair-deficient cancer. The sample was peripheral blood, taken roughly 36 weeks after starting pembrolizumab. The genes are TRBV19 and TRBJ2-7, with 10 nucleotides matching TRBD1. CDR3 bases: TGTGCCAGTAGTTTCCGGGACAGGGGCTCCTACGAGCAGTACTTC. It yields the protein CASSFRDRGSYEQYF.